This T cell receptor beta chain was sequenced for a study of blood T cell repertoires in COVID-19. At the level of the study: COVID-19 samples from acute and convalescent phases originated in the United States, Italy and Spain. The analysed material was cDNA or gDNA that came from T cells, B-cell-depleted T cells, or PBMCs.

With V trimmed by 3 bases and J by 6 bases, 11 bases remained unmatched. Germline-derived CDR1 and CDR2 are KGHSH and LQKENI. This CDR3 has 17 residues. In the original workflow: Using reference gene primer amplification, nucleated cell counts were estimated. Assay: immunoSEQ multiplex PCR; the TCRdb copy retains only in-frame clones and omits some. V and J calls and clone size are copied from that table; D and trimming were computed from the DNA. Of 140,000 to 150,000 clones listed, roughly nine tenths were seen once; the top ten hold just over 3%. The receptor was isolated from a woman in her sixties or seventies with active COVID-19. The chain is built from TRBV18 and TRBJ2-1; TRBD1 matches 10 bases. The sequenced material came from peripheral blood. The CDR3 region has the DNA TGTGCCAGCTCACCTTTATACGGGACAGGGGATTTCAATGAGCAGTTCTTC. Translation gives CASSPLYGTGDFNEQFF.